Listed below are T cell receptor beta chains from one sample, sequenced in a study of CXCR3-negative and CXCR3-positive naive CD8 T cells. TCRdb reprocessed the 5' RACE reads; each CDR3 protein has one entry and no DNA is given. The sample table sets out thousands of distinct CDR3 sequences. The sequenced material came from naive CXCR3+ CD8+ T cells from blood. These receptors all come from a human donor in good health. Some clones in this sample may be carry-over from other donors' samples. Each CDR3 is given with its conserved first and last residue. Clone sizes are given selectively: once, few, many, or a class where the clone is expanded.

CDR3,size,V,J
CASSPPLAGGNTGELFF,large,TRBV28,TRBJ2-2
CASSFRLVLEQFF,medium-sized,TRBV28,TRBJ2-1
CSVEEREGAQYGYTF,.,TRBV29-1,TRBJ1-2
CASSLERPYEQYF,medium-sized,TRBV5-1,TRBJ2-7
CSARTSGGLSEQYF,medium-sized,TRBV20-1,TRBJ2-7
CSVRPTSGSSDTQYF,.,TRBV29-1,TRBJ2-3
CASSLVQGYNEQFF,.,TRBV7-9,TRBJ2-1
CASSFPRVRDGDEQFF,large,TRBV7-9,TRBJ2-1
CSAGDRGSSYNEQFF,.,TRBV20-1,TRBJ2-1
CSATPGLSYEQYF,medium-sized,TRBV29-1,TRBJ2-7
CASSGPGSLYGYTF,.,TRBV25-1,TRBJ1-2
CAWRQTGYTEAFF,large,TRBV30,TRBJ1-1
CASSLLRQGPYEQYF,.,TRBV28,TRBJ2-7
CASSPRDPLGYTF,.,TRBV28,TRBJ1-2
CSVVIAGGTDTQYF,medium-sized,TRBV29-1,TRBJ2-3
CASSGDGIDTEAFF,medium-sized,TRBV2,TRBJ1-1
CSVGRLAGVAVYEQYF,medium-sized,TRBV29-1,TRBJ2-7
CASSFLGVGTPYEQYF,medium-sized,TRBV5-5,TRBJ2-7
CSVGGSQETQCF,medium-sized,TRBV29-1,TRBJ2-5
CASSYLLAGGNEQFF,.,TRBV6-5,TRBJ2-1
CASSHQLVSSYNEQFF,medium-sized,TRBV3-1,TRBJ2-1
CASSLLPESGELFF,.,TRBV5-1,TRBJ2-2
CASDRAGTEAFF,.,TRBV2,TRBJ1-1
CSARDLGKETQYF,.,TRBV20-1,TRBJ2-5
CASTLLGGGHNTEAFF,.,TRBV12-3/TRBV12-4,TRBJ1-1
CASSQGFGLAGMTDTQYF,.,TRBV4-1,TRBJ2-3
CSVARAYEQYF,.,TRBV29-1,TRBJ2-7
CSARQGFYEQYF,.,TRBV20-1,TRBJ2-7
CASRGEQVHGYTF,.,TRBV9,TRBJ1-2
CASSPSLAAEQYF,.,TRBV12-3/TRBV12-4,TRBJ2-7
CASRFGGAYEQYF,.,TRBV5-4,TRBJ2-7
CASSLAGSSYEQYF,large,TRBV28,TRBJ2-7
CSVGPGGPNQPQHF,.,TRBV29-1,TRBJ1-5
CSAIINSNQPQHF,.,TRBV20-1,TRBJ1-5
CASSPLGSGGPLYNEQFF,.,TRBV4-1,TRBJ2-1
CATSGPSGTGPRLWGYTF,large,TRBV15,TRBJ1-2
CASSFGRNGYTF,large,TRBV7-9,TRBJ1-2
CASSLTEWSEQYF,medium-sized,TRBV5-1,TRBJ2-7